This T cell receptor beta chain was observed in a study of blood T cells in healthy people across ages. This CDR3 spans 12 amino acids. Germline V CDR1 and CDR2: DFQATT, SNEGSKA (reference sequence). Trimming took off 6 bases at V and 2 bases at J, with 10 bases between the two ends. Points on this clonotype: Its antigen is as yet unknown.

Regarding the study as a whole: A roughly linear age-dependent decrease characterized TCR beta diversity per million T cells.

Using a J-beta primer mix together with a sample-barcoded 5' primer, a second PCR was run for roughly 7 to 11 cycles. Each CDR3 protein gets one entry after TCRdb re-called the 5' RACE reads with MiXCR. Altogether 650,000 to 950,000 distinct CDR3 sequences are present, under 55% being singletons, with the ten largest covering roughly 19%. There were healthy Caucasian individuals from Russia, aged roughly 6 to 90, serving as donors. Roughly 9.8 milliliters of peripheral blood were drawn from each donor. This TCR was recovered from a man aged 55-75 years in good health. The chain joins TRBV20-1 to TRBJ1-2, with D maybe TRBD1 (5 bases). The sequencing input was blood. CDR3 amino acids: CSASGGNYGYTF. The CDR3, as DNA: TGCAGTGCGAGTGGGGGGAACTATGGCTACACCTTC.